Presented here are 17 T cell receptor beta chains from one specimen sequenced in a study of blood T cell repertoires in COVID-19. TCRdb keeps only in-frame clones here, not all; method: immunoSEQ multiplex PCR. Here the sample spans more than 85,000 clones, around 90% being singletons. The source material was peripheral blood. The receptors here all came from a woman aged 55 to 70 with acute or convalescent COVID-19.

V is TRBV6-5 and J is TRBJ2-1, with D unresolved. V was shortened by 2 bases and J by 0 bases, with 11 bases between the two germline ends. Germline CDR1 is MNHEY and CDR2 is SVGAGI. This CDR3 is built from 16 residues. CDR3: CASSYEASFSYNEQFF. CDR3 coding DNA: TGTGCCAGCAGTTACGAGGCCAGCTTCTCCTACAATGAGCAGTTCTTC.

This chain uses TRBV9 with TRBJ2-3; the match to TRBD2 covers 9 bases. Germline V gene data show CDR1 as SGDLS and CDR2 as YYNGEE. CDR3 length: 15 residues. J was trimmed by 3 bases and V by 1 base; bases with no gene match: 3. CDR3 protein: CASSVLAGATDTQYF. DNA for the CDR3: TGTGCCAGCAGCGTATTAGCGGGAGCGACAGATACGCAGTATTTT.

This clone was detected only once. The chain couples TRBV30 to TRBJ1-4; D call uncertain. The CDR3 is 12 amino acids. Trimming pared 2 bases from V and 8 bases from J, leaving 9 bases between. Per the germline V gene, CDR1 is GTSNPN and CDR2 is SVGIG (reference sequence). The CDR3 sequence: CAWSRGSEKLFF. CDR3 bases: TGTGCCTGGAGTCGAGGGTCCGAAAAACTGTTTTTT. The entire variable domain, with the rest obtained from reference TRBV30 and TRBJ1-4, is as follows: SQTIHQWPATLVQPVGSPLSLECTVEGTSNPNLYWYRQAAGRGLQLLFYSVGIGQISSEVPQNLSASRPQDRQFILSSKKLLLSDSGFYLCAWSRGSEKLFFGSGTQLSVL.

V gene TRBV12-3 or TRBV12-4 combines with J gene TRBJ1-5; no firm D call. CDR3 length: 13 amino acids. Trimming pared 3 bases from V and 7 bases from J, leaving 10 bases between. This chain's CDR3 is CASSFRGGQPQHF. The CDR3 DNA sequence: TGTGCCAGCAGTTTTCGGGGAGGACAGCCCCAGCATTTT.

The gene calls are TRBV2 and TRBJ1-4; TRBD1 matches at 9 bases. This CDR3 has 15 residues. Unmatched junction bases numbered 5, after V lost 3 bases and J lost 6 bases. Germline V CDR1 and CDR2: SNHLY, FYNNEI. The CDR3 here is CASSDTGTGYEKLFF. CDR3 nucleotide sequence: TGTGCCAGCAGTGATACCGGGACAGGGTATGAAAAACTGTTTTTT.

The chain combines TRBV28 with TRBJ1-1, with D tentatively TRBD1 (6 bases). This CDR3 has 12 residues. Trimming left V 4 bases short and J 7 bases short, with 10 bases between. Germline loops: CDR1 MDHEN, CDR2 SYDVKM. The CDR3 spells CASSSYRVEAFF. The CDR3 region has the DNA TGTGCCAGCAGTTCTTACAGGGTTGAAGCTTTCTTT.

This sequence joins TRBV28 and TRBJ1-2; 9 positions agree with TRBD1. From germline, CDR1 is MDHEN and CDR2 SYDVKM. This CDR3 contains 14 residues. J was trimmed by 4 bases and V by 6 bases; bases with no gene match: 6. CDR3 in amino acids: CASSPGTGTYGYTF. CDR3 nucleotides: TGTGCCAGCAGCCCCGGGACAGGGACCTATGGCTACACCTTC.

The chain carries TRBV5-8 and TRBJ1-6, with D possibly TRBD1 on 5 matching bases. Between the trimmed V and J ends, which lost 0 bases and 10 bases, there was a span of 11 bases. This CDR3 is built from 14 residues. Germline-derived CDR1 and CDR2 are SGHTS and YDEGEE. The CDR3 is CASSLEGRGSPLHF. As DNA, the CDR3 is TGTGCCAGCAGCTTGGAGGGGAGGGGATCACCCCTCCACTTT.

This chain uses TRBV3-1 (or the pseudogene TRBV3-2) with TRBJ1-1; 7 nucleotides line up with TRBD1. From germline, CDR1 is LGHDT and CDR2 YNNKEL (reference sequence). The length of the CDR3 is 12 residues. The J segment lost 7 bases and the V segment lost 3 bases, leaving 2 bases of the junction unmatched. DNA for the CDR3: TGTGCCAGCAGCCACGGGGACAGTGAAGCTTTCTTT. Its protein product is CASSHGDSEAFF.

This clone showed up just once. V and J are TRBV5-1 and TRBJ2-1; TRBD2 matches 13 bases. The trim removed 5 bases at V and 8 bases at J, leaving 7 bases unmatched. This CDR3 contains 15 residues. CDR1 is SGHRS and CDR2 is YFSETQ in the germline V gene. This chain's CDR3 is CASRHTSGRADEQFF. In DNA form, the CDR3 reads TGCGCCAGCAGGCACACTAGCGGGAGGGCAGATGAGCAGTTCTTC.

CDR3 DNA sequence: TGTGCCGGGGGACTAGCGGGGGGAGAGACCCAGTACTTC. Its protein product is CAGGLAGGETQYF. The V gene is TRBV7-9, the J gene TRBJ2-5; 15 nucleotides line up with TRBD2. Trimming cost V 11 bases and J 4 bases; bases outside gene matches: 2. The length of the CDR3 is 13 residues. Germline assignment: CDR1 SEHNR and CDR2 FQNEAQ (reference sequence).

The chain couples TRBV28 to TRBJ1-5; tentative D call: TRBD1 (5 bases). Germline V CDR1 and CDR2: MDHEN, SYDVKM. The CDR3 contains 16 residues. The V end lost 3 bases, the J end lost 5 bases, and 17 bases lay between the germline ends. CDR3 DNA sequence: TGTGCCAGCAGTTTCTCAGGGCGGGAGGCCTATCAGCCCCAGCATTTT. This gives the protein CASSFSGREAYQPQHF.

The chain carries TRBV3-1 (or the pseudogene TRBV3-2) and TRBJ2-1, with TRBD2 matching 9 bases. Germline-derived CDR1 and CDR2 are LGHDT and YNNKEL (reference sequence). Trimming at V came to 1 base and at J to 6 bases, leaving 7 bases not matched to a gene. CDR3 size: 16 residues. As DNA, the CDR3 is TGTGCCAGCAGCCAAGGCGGCGGGAGGGGAATCAATGAGCAGTTCTTC. Translating it yields CASSQGGGRGINEQFF.

The count of this clone is one. The V call is TRBV10-1, the J call TRBJ2-7; TRBD2 aligns across 11 bases. This CDR3 region has 17 residues. Per the germline V gene, CDR1 is WNHNN and CDR2 is SYGVQD (reference sequence). V dropped 9 bases and J dropped 0; count of bases not matched to a gene: 13. CDR3 nucleotide sequence: TGCGCCAGACTAACGGGGAATGGGACTAGCGGCTCCTACGAGCAGTACTTC. It encodes CARLTGNGTSGSYEQYF.

V and J are TRBV3-1 (or the pseudogene TRBV3-2) and TRBJ2-1; D is ambiguous. The CDR3 has 15 amino acids. The germline CDR1 and CDR2 sequences are LGHDT and YNNKEL (reference sequence). With 1 base removed from V and 0 bases from J, the gap between germline ends came to 7 bases. The CDR3 DNA follows: TGTGCCAGCAGCCAAGGGCGGAACTCCTACAATGAGCAGTTCTTC. Translating it yields CASSQGRNSYNEQFF.

V is TRBV19 and J is TRBJ2-5; 7 nucleotides align to TRBD2. Germline lookup yields CDR1 LNHDA and CDR2 SQIVND (reference sequence). V was pared by 6 bases and J by 2 bases, with 15 bases of the junction left unmatched. The CDR3 extends over 17 amino acids. The CDR3 nucleotides read TGTGCCAGTAGCCCCGGGGGGACGGTAGCTTCTCAAGAGACCCAGTACTTC. It encodes CASSPGGTVASQETQYF. The full variable domain, completed using reference TRBV19 and TRBJ2-5, is DGGITQSPKYLFRKEGQNVTLSCEQNLNHDAMYWYRQDPGQGLRLIYYSQIVNDFQKGDIAEGYSVSREKKESFPLTVTSAQKNPTAFYLCASSPGGTVASQETQYFGPGTRLLVL.

The chain recombines TRBV7-9 with TRBJ1-6, with unresolved D. The V gene's germline CDR1 is SEHNR and CDR2 FQNEAQ (reference sequence). V lost 6 bases and J 7 bases, leaving 10 bases between the germline ends. This CDR3 has 13 residues. This chain's CDR3 is CASSPTLNSPLHF. CDR3 DNA sequence: TGTGCCAGCAGTCCCACTCTCAATTCACCCCTCCACTTT.